This TCR beta chain was observed in a study of a mutant IDH1 vaccine in newly diagnosed glioma. The overall study: The patients received vaccinations eight times, in weeks 1, 3, 5, 7, 11, 15, 19 and 23.

This clone was recorded a few times. Its antigen is still unknown. Specified time point: week 23, last vaccination. Vaccinated patients received 300 ug of mutant IDH1 20-mer peptide per dose, with topical imiquimod. New WHO grade 3 or 4 astrocytomas that were IDH1-mutant and ATRX-lost had been found in donors. Assay: immunoSEQ multiplex PCR; the TCRdb copy retains only in-frame clones and omits some. The sample gives about 20,000 clones, approximately 82% of which show up once; less than 15% is in the top ten. The clonotype comes from a man aged 30 to 39 with glioma. This specimen was PBMCs, taken from a glioma patient whose treatment included an IDH1 peptide vaccine.

This CDR3 reads CAWSGREEAFF. In DNA, the CDR3 is TGTGCCTGGAGTGGGCGGGAGGAGGCTTTCTTT. This chain links TRBV30 with TRBJ1-1; D call uncertain. Germline values: CDR1 GTSNPN, CDR2 SVGIG (reference sequence). V lost 1 base to trimming and J lost 11 bases, with 11 bases between them. The CDR3 has 11 amino acids.